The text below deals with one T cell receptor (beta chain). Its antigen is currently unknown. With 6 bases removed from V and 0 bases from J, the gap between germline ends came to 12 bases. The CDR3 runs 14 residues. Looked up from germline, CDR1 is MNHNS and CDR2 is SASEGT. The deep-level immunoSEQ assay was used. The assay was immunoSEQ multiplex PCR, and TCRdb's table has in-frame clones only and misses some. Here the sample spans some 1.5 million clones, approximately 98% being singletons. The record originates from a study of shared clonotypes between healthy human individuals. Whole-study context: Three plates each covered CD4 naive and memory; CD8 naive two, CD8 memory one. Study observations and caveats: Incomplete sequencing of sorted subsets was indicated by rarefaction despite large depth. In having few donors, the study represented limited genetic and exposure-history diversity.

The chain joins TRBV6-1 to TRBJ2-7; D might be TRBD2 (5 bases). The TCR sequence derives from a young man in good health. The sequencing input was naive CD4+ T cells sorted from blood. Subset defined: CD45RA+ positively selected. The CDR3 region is CASRLGGFSYEQYF. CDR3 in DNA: TGTGCCAGCAGACTAGGTGGGTTCTCCTACGAGCAGTACTTC.